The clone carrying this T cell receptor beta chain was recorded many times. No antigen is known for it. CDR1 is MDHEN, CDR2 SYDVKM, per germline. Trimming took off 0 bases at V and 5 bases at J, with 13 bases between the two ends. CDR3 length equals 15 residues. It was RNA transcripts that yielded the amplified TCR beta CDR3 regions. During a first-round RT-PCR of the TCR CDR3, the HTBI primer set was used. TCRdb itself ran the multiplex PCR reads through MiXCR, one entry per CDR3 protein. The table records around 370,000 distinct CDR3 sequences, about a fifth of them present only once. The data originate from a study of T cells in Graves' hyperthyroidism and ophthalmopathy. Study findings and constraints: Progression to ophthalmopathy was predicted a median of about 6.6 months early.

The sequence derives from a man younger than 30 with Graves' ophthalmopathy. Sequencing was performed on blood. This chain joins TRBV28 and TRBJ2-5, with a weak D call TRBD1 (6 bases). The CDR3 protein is CASSLWGAGFETQYF. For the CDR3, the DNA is TGTGCCAGCAGTTTATGGGGGGCCGGTTTCGAGACCCAGTACTTC.